This TCR beta chain was captured by sequencing in a study of monozygotic twins with inflammatory bowel disease. TCRdb re-analyzed the 5' RACE reads; it lists each CDR3 protein once, without DNA. The sample includes fewer than 450,000 distinct CDR3 sequences. Germline V gene sequence: CDR1 SQVTM, CDR2 ANQGSEA. The CDR3 runs to 11 residues. V usage is TRBV29-1 and J usage is TRBJ2-7; the TCRdb D gene call, TRBD2, has no DNA to confirm it. The receptor was isolated from a human donor with ulcerative colitis or Crohn's disease, or a healthy co-twin of an affected twin (not recorded which). The sequenced sample was blood. The CDR3 here is CSVANGGEQYF.